This passage covers 4 T cell receptor beta chains from one sample sequenced in a study of blood T cell repertoires in COVID-19. Here immunoSEQ multiplex PCR was the method, and the copy in TCRdb shows in-frame clones only, minus some. The table lists roughly 250,000 clones, more than 85% of them singletons. The sequencing sample was made of PBMCs or T cells enriched from blood (not recorded which). These receptors were collected from a woman aged 50 to 60 who had recovered from COVID-19.

This chain connects TRBV5-8 to TRBJ1-5; 8 nucleotides agree with TRBD1. With 2 bases clipped from V and 6 bases from J, the junction kept 4 bases outside the gene matches. The CDR3 runs to 14 residues. Germline V CDR1 and CDR2: SGHTS, YDEGEE. The CDR3 loop reads CASSFRTGSQPQHF. The CDR3 bases are TGTGCCAGCAGCTTCAGGACAGGGAGTCAGCCCCAGCATTTT.

This clone came up a few times. This CDR3 is also generated by other DNA sequences in the sample. The V call is TRBV5-1, the J call TRBJ2-7; 7 bases are shared with TRBD1. This CDR3 is built from 13 residues. Germline lookup yields CDR1 SGHRS and CDR2 YFSETQ. Trimming cost V 2 bases and J 3 bases; bases outside gene matches: 2. The CDR3 DNA is TGCGCCAGCAGCTTTGGGGACAGCTACGAGCAGTACTTC. It yields the protein CASSFGDSYEQYF.

The chain joins TRBV5-1 to TRBJ2-2; D is perhaps TRBD1 (5 bases). The germline V gene encodes CDR1 SGHRS and CDR2 YFSETQ. The CDR3 covers 15 residues. Trimming stripped 2 bases from V and 4 bases from J, with 12 bases between. CDR3 amino acids: CASSFAGKGTGELFF. CDR3 coding DNA: TGCGCCAGCAGCTTTGCAGGGAAGGGCACCGGGGAGCTGTTTTTT.

The gene calls are TRBV5-4 and TRBJ2-3; D perhaps matches TRBD1 (6 bases). The V end lost 2 bases, the J end lost 3 bases, and 10 bases lay between the germline ends. There are 14 residues in the CDR3. The germline CDR1 and CDR2 sequences are SGHNT and YYREEE (reference sequence). For the CDR3, the DNA is TGTGCCAGCAGCTTCCCAGGGGCGACAGATACGCAGTATTTT. Translating it yields CASSFPGATDTQYF.